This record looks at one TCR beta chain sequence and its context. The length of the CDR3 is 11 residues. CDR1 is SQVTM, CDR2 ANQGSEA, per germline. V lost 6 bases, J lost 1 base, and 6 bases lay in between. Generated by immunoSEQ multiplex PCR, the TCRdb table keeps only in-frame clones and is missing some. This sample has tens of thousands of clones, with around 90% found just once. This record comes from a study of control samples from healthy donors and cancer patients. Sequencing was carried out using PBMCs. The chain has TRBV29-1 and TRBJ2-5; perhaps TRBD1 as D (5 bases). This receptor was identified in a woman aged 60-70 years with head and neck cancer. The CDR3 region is CSVTVQETQYF. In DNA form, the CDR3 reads TGCAGCGTGACAGTCCAAGAGACCCAGTACTTC.